The 13 T cell receptor beta chains listed next were all sequenced from one sample in a study of T cell responses to AZD1222 COVID-19 vaccine. The protocol was immunoSEQ multiplex PCR, while the TCRdb copy is restricted to in-frame clones and leaves out a portion. The profile covers 75,000 to 95,000 clones, with around 93% appearing a single time and about 29% taken by the ten largest. The sequencing here drew on peripheral blood, taken 28 days after the second AZD1222 dose. These receptors originate from an adult who received the AZD1222 COVID-19 vaccine.

This sequence joins TRBV5-1 and TRBJ1-1, with D unresolved. CDR3 length: 14 residues. CDR1 is SGHRS and CDR2 is YFSETQ in the germline V gene. Deletions cut 0 bases from V and 0 bases from J, with 6 bases between. In DNA form, the CDR3 reads TGCGCCAGCAGCTTGGCCGATCTGAACACTGAAGCTTTCTTT. This codes for CASSLADLNTEAFF.

This sequence joins TRBV4-3 and TRBJ2-7; D call uncertain. The germline CDR1 and CDR2 sequences are LGHNA and YSLEER. The CDR3 covers 14 residues. V was pared by 1 base and J by 3 bases, with 10 bases between. CDR3 DNA: TGCGCCAGCAGCCAAGGTTGGCAGAGCTACGAGCAGTACTTC. Protein: CASSQGWQSYEQYF.

This chain links TRBV7-2 with TRBJ1-3; D unresolved. Germline V gene data show CDR1 as SGHTA and CDR2 as FQGNSA. The CDR3 covers 14 residues. Trimming removed 1 base at V and 3 bases at J, with 7 bases between. The CDR3 loop reads CASSLVGLGNTIYF. The CDR3 coding sequence is TGTGCCAGCAGCTTAGTGGGCCTTGGAAACACCATATATTTT.

This chain links TRBV12-3 or TRBV12-4 with TRBJ2-7; perhaps TRBD1 as D (5 bases). This CDR3 has 13 amino acids. V was pared by 3 bases and J by 2 bases, with 8 bases between. The CDR3 nucleotides read TGTGCCAGCAGTTTTGCCAGGGCCTACGAGCAGTACTTC. As protein: CASSFARAYEQYF.

The chain links TRBV7-2 to TRBJ2-3; D unresolved. CDR1 SGHTA and CDR2 FQGNSA come from the germline V gene. The V gene lost 4 bases and the J gene lost 1 base, with 9 bases spanning the gap. The CDR3 spans 14 residues. CDR3 sequence (DNA): TGTGCCAGCAGCTCCCCCGAACGCACAGATACGCAGTATTTT. Translation gives CASSSPERTDTQYF.

The gene calls are TRBV19 and TRBJ2-1; 11 bases fit TRBD1. CDR3 length: 13 residues. CDR1 is LNHDA and CDR2 is SQIVND in the germline V gene (reference sequence). Trimming cost V 8 bases and J 7 bases; bases outside gene matches: 4. CDR3 loop: CASRDRGENEQFF. The CDR3 region has the DNA TGTGCCAGTCGGGACAGGGGGGAAAATGAGCAGTTCTTC.

The chain employs TRBV9 and TRBJ2-1; possibly TRBD2 for D (6 bases). The CDR3 is made up of 16 amino acids. The germline V gene encodes CDR1 SGDLS and CDR2 YYNGEE. The ends were cut back, 4 bases at V and 1 base at J, with 15 bases in the middle. For the CDR3, the DNA is TGTGCCAGCAGCATCGGGCCGGGACTGTCCTACAATGAGCAGTTCTTC. Translated, it gives CASSIGPGLSYNEQFF.

The genes are TRBV19 and TRBJ1-3; unclear D gene. This CDR3 contains 14 residues. Per the germline V gene, CDR1 is LNHDA and CDR2 is SQIVND (reference sequence). Trimming removed 9 bases from V and 0 bases from J, with 12 bases in between. CDR3 loop: CASREKGSGNTIYF. DNA of the CDR3: TGTGCCAGCCGAGAAAAGGGCTCTGGAAACACCATATATTTT. Combining the CDR3 with reference TRBV19 and TRBJ1-3 gives the whole variable domain DGGITQSPKYLFRKEGQNVTLSCEQNLNHDAMYWYRQDPGQGLRLIYYSQIVNDFQKGDIAEGYSVSREKKESFPLTVTSAQKNPTAFYLCASREKGSGNTIYFGEGSWLTVV.

The chain has TRBV6-4 and TRBJ2-3; 7 bases match TRBD2. J gave up 5 bases and V 6 bases, and 8 bases lay outside the gene matches. Germline assignment: CDR1 MRHNA and CDR2 SNTAGT. The CDR3 runs to 14 residues. CDR3 coding DNA: TGTGCCAGCAGCCAAGGAGGGGAGGGAGATACGCAGTATTTT. Protein: CASSQGGEGDTQYF.

The J gene is TRBJ1-2, the V gene TRBV27; 7 bases agree with TRBD1. Germline CDR1 reads MNHEY; CDR2 reads SMNVEV (reference sequence). The CDR3 is 15 amino acids. V lost 6 bases, J lost 4 bases, and 11 bases stayed unmatched. CDR3 coding DNA: TGTGCCAGCAGGAAAGGGGGACAGCACATCTATGGCTACACCTTC. It specifies CASRKGGQHIYGYTF.

This chain uses TRBV7-2 with TRBJ2-2, with 16 nucleotides matching TRBD2. Germline CDR1 SGHTA, CDR2 FQGNSA. This CDR3 contains 18 residues. After removal of 4 bases from V and 4 bases from J, the junction contained 6 bases not matched to a gene. CDR3: CASSSRGLAGGFTGELFF. CDR3 sequence (DNA): TGTGCCAGCAGCTCCCGGGGACTAGCGGGAGGGTTCACCGGGGAGCTGTTTTTT.

The CDR3 loop is CASSLAASSSYNEQFF. CDR3 in DNA: TGCGCCAGCAGCTTGGCTGCGAGTTCCTCCTACAATGAGCAGTTCTTC. The chain couples TRBV5-1 to TRBJ2-1; D is undetermined. There are 16 residues in the CDR3. Per the germline V gene, CDR1 is SGHRS and CDR2 is YFSETQ. Trimming took off 0 bases at V and 0 bases at J, with 10 bases between the two ends.

The chain uses TRBV6-1 and TRBJ1-1; 7 bases fit TRBD1. CDR3 size: 15 residues. The germline V gene encodes CDR1 MNHNS and CDR2 SASEGT. V gave up 2 bases and J gave up 4 bases; unmatched junction bases: 7. CDR3 in DNA: TGTGCCAGCAGTGAACTAGGGGGCGCCGGCACTGAAGCTTTCTTT. Residues: CASSELGGAGTEAFF.